This is a list of T cell receptor beta chains from one sample in a study of T cell responses to AZD1222 COVID-19 vaccine. Method: immunoSEQ multiplex PCR; TCRdb's copy keeps in-frame clones and lacks some. The table lists about 84,000 clones, approximately 83% of them singletons. This material consisted of peripheral blood, taken 28 days after the second AZD1222 dose. The receptors come from an adult who received the AZD1222 COVID-19 vaccine. Both conserved end residues are part of each CDR3. The D gene is left open where the match is weak. The size of a clone is reported for some rows only, either as once, few or many, or as a class for expanded clones.

j_call	v_call	clone_size	d_call	cdr3_aa	cdr3_nt
TRBJ2-5	TRBV19	NA	NA	CASSIQGNQETQYF	TGTGCCAGTAGTATTCAGGGGAACCAAGAGACCCAGTACTTC
TRBJ1-5	TRBV12-3/TRBV12-4	few	TRBD1	CASIGTGGPQHF	TGTGCCAGCATAGGGACAGGGGGACCCCAGCATTTT
TRBJ2-2	TRBV5-4	NA	TRBD2	CASSFPAGDGTGELFF	TGTGCCAGCAGCTTCCCCGCGGGGGACGGCACCGGGGAGCTGTTTTTT
TRBJ2-5	TRBV19	NA	NA	CASSMGGGGGETQYF	TGTGCCAGTAGTATGGGAGGAGGAGGCGGGGAGACCCAGTACTTC
TRBJ1-1	TRBV24-1	few	NA	CATSFGWNTEAFF	TGTGCCACAAGTTTCGGATGGAACACTGAAGCTTTCTTT
TRBJ1-4	TRBV11-3	NA	NA	CASSPGPGAKLFF	TGTGCCAGCAGCCCAGGGCCCGGGGCAAAACTGTTTTTT
TRBJ2-5	TRBV9	NA	TRBD2	CASSVGVAGGPETQYF	TGTGCCAGCAGCGTAGGGGTAGCGGGGGGTCCGGAGACCCAGTACTTC
TRBJ1-1	TRBV21-1	many	NA	CASRPGTEAFF	TGTGCCAGCAGACCGGGTACTGAAGCTTTCTTT
TRBJ1-4	TRBV4-1	NA	NA	CASSQGLHDNEKLFF	TGCGCCAGCAGCCAAGGGCTGCACGACAATGAAAAACTGTTTTTT
TRBJ2-6	TRBV6-5	NA	NA	CASTRSSSGANVLTF	TGTGCCAGCACCCGCTCTAGCTCTGGGGCCAACGTCCTGACTTTC
TRBJ1-5	TRBV28	NA	TRBD1	CASRAQGGNQPQHF	TGTGCCAGCAGAGCGCAGGGGGGCAATCAGCCCCAGCATTTT
TRBJ1-5	TRBV7-2	medium-sized	NA	CASSALVHSNQPQHF	TGTGCCAGCAGCGCTTTGGTGCATAGCAATCAGCCCCAGCATTTT
TRBJ1-6	TRBV5-4	NA	TRBD1	CASSFRDRESSPLHF	TGTGCCAGCAGCTTCCGGGACAGGGAGTCTTCACCCCTCCACTTT
TRBJ2-2	TRBV28	NA	NA	CASSLYRGRGTGELFF	TGTGCCAGCAGTTTATACAGAGGCAGGGGCACCGGGGAGCTGTTTTTT
TRBJ2-3	TRBV6-5	NA	TRBD2	CASSFGLAGGGDTQYF	TGTGCCAGCAGTTTTGGACTAGCGGGGGGTGGGGATACGCAGTATTTT
TRBJ1-2	TRBV19	NA	TRBD1	CASRTGAGYYGYTF	TGTGCCAGTAGGACAGGGGCAGGCTACTATGGCTACACCTTC
TRBJ1-1	TRBV5-1	NA	NA	CASIRQGGSEAFF	TGCGCCAGCATAAGGCAGGGAGGGTCTGAAGCTTTCTTT
TRBJ1-3	TRBV27	NA	NA	CASSSGPGNTIYF	TGTGCCAGCTCCTCAGGGCCCGGAAACACCATATATTTT
TRBJ2-5	TRBV3-1/TRBV3-2	NA	NA	CASSQAGARETQYF	TGTGCCAGCAGCCAAGCGGGGGCGAGGGAGACCCAGTACTTC
TRBJ1-2	TRBV3-1/TRBV3-2	NA	NA	CASSLQQGSFYGYTF	TGTGCCAGCAGCCTTCAACAGGGCAGCTTCTATGGCTACACCTTC
TRBJ2-1	TRBV28	NA	NA	CASSLSGQGANEQFF	TGTGCCAGCAGTTTATCGGGGCAGGGCGCCAATGAGCAGTTCTTC
TRBJ2-3	TRBV14	NA	NA	CASSPAAGVLGTDTQYF	TGTGCCAGCAGCCCCGCGGCAGGGGTATTGGGCACAGATACGCAGTATTTT
TRBJ2-2	TRBV4-2	NA	NA	CASSHRIPGELFF	TGTGCCAGCAGCCATCGGATCCCCGGGGAGCTGTTTTTT
TRBJ1-4	TRBV29-1	NA	NA	CSVSADPIEKLFF	TGCAGCGTTTCCGCGGACCCGATCGAAAAACTGTTTTTT
TRBJ1-1	TRBV11-3	NA	TRBD1	CASSLPGGDTEAFF	TGTGCCAGCAGCTTACCAGGGGGGGACACTGAAGCTTTCTTT
TRBJ2-5	TRBV9	NA	NA	CASSAGGSGETQYF	TGTGCCAGCAGCGCCGGCGGCAGCGGAGAGACCCAGTACTTC
TRBJ1-4	TRBV7-8	NA	TRBD1	CASSSGQAPSTTNEKLFF	TGTGCCAGCAGCTCCGGACAGGCCCCTAGTACAACTAATGAAAAACTGTTTTTT
TRBJ1-6	TRBV3-1/TRBV3-2	NA	NA	CASSTQSSYNSPLHF	TGTGCCAGCAGCACTCAAAGCTCCTATAATTCACCCCTCCACTTT
TRBJ1-1	TRBV27	NA	NA	CASSRQRANTEAFF	TGTGCCAGCAGTAGACAGCGAGCCAACACTGAAGCTTTCTTT
TRBJ1-5	TRBV25-1	NA	NA	CASSEYQGLGPQHF	TGTGCCAGCAGTGAATATCAGGGCTTGGGGCCCCAGCATTTT
TRBJ2-3	TRBV4-1	few	NA	CASSQELGSQTSTDTQYF	TGCGCCAGCAGCCAAGAGCTGGGCAGCCAAACTAGCACAGATACGCAGTATTTT
TRBJ1-6	TRBV3-1/TRBV3-2	NA	NA	CASSLKGGGDNSPLHF	TGTGCCAGCAGCCTAAAGGGAGGAGGTGATAATTCACCCCTCCACTTT
TRBJ2-5	TRBV2	NA	TRBD2	CASSVGLAGGGETQYF	TGTGCCAGCAGTGTTGGACTAGCGGGGGGTGGAGAGACCCAGTACTTC
TRBJ2-1	TRBV7-9	NA	TRBD1	CASSLGRRTGDYNEQFF	TGTGCCAGCAGCTTAGGGAGGAGGACAGGGGATTACAATGAGCAGTTCTTC
TRBJ1-2	TRBV10-3	once	TRBD1	CAIAAGTGYGYTF	TGTGCCATCGCTGCCGGGACAGGCTATGGCTACACCTTC
TRBJ1-2	TRBV25-1	NA	NA	CASSDGGLRGYTF	TGTGCCAGCAGTGACGGCGGGTTACGAGGCTACACCTTC
TRBJ1-6	TRBV9	NA	TRBD1	CASSVGGQGDSPLHF	TGTGCCAGCAGCGTAGGAGGACAGGGTGATTCACCCCTCCACTTT
TRBJ1-3	TRBV7-9	NA	NA	CASSLGGYGNTIYF	TGTGCCAGCAGCTTAGGTGGATATGGAAACACCATATATTTT